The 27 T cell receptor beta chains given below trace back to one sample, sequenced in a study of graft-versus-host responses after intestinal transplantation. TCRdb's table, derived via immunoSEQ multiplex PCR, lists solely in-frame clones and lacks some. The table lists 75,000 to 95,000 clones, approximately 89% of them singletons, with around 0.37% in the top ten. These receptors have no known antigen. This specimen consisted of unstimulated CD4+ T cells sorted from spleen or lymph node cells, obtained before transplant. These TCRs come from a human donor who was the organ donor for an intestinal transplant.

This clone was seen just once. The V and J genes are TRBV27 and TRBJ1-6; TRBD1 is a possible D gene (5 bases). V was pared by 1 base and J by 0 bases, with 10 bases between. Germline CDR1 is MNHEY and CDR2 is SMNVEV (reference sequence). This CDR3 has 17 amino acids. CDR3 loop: CASSLWGPSSYNSPLHF. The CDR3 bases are TGTGCCAGCAGTTTATGGGGCCCGAGCTCCTATAATTCACCCCTCCACTTT.

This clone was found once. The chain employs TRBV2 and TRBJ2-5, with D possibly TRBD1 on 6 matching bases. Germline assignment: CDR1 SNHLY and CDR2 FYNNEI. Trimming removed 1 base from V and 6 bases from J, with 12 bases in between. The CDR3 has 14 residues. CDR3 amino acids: CASSEGTVYQTQYF. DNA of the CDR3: TGTGCCAGCAGTGAAGGGACAGTCTACCAGACCCAGTACTTC.

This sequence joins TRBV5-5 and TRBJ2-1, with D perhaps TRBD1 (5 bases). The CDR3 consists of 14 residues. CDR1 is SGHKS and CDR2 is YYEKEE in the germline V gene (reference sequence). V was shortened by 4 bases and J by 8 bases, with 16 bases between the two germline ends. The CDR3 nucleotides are TGTGCCAGCAGCCCACTGGAGCCAGGGTATGAGCAGTTCTTC. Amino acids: CASSPLEPGYEQFF.

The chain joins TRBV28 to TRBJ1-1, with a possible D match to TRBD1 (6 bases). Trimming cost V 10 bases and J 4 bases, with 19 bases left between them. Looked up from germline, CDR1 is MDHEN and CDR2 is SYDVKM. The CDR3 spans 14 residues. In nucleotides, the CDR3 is TGTGCCACCGTCAGCGGGGGGCGGAGCACTGAAGCTTTCTTT. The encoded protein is CATVSGGRSTEAFF.

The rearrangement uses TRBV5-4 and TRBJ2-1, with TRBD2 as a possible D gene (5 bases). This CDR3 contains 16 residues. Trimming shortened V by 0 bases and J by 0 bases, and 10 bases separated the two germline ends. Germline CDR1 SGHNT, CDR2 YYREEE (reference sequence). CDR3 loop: CASSLGSGSSYNEQFF. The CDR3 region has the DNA TGTGCCAGCAGCTTGGGAAGCGGCAGCTCCTACAATGAGCAGTTCTTC.

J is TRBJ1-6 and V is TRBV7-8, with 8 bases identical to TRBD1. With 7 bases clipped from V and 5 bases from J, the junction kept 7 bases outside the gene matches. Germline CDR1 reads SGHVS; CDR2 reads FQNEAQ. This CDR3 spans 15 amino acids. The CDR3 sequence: CASTPGQGHNSPLHF. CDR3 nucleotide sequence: TGTGCCAGCACCCCCGGACAGGGACATAATTCACCCCTCCACTTT.

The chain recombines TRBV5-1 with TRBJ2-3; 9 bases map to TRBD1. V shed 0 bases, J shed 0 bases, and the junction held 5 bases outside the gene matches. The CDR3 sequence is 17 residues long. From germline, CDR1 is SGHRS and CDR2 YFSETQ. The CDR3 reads CASSLGDRDGSTDTQYF. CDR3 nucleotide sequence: TGCGCCAGCAGCTTGGGGGACAGGGACGGTAGCACAGATACGCAGTATTTT.

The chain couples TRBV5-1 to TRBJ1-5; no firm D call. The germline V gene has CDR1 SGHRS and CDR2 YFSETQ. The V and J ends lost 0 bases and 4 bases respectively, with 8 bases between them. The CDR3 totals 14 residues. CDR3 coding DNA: TGCGCCAGCAGCTTGGGTGCAGGAAATCAGCCCCAGCATTTT. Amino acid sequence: CASSLGAGNQPQHF.

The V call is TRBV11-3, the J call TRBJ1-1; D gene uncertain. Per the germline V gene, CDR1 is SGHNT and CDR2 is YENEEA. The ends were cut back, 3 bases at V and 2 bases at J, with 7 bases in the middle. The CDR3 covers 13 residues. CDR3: CASSLGVNTEAFF. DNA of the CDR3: TGTGCCAGCAGCTTGGGAGTCAACACTGAAGCTTTCTTT.

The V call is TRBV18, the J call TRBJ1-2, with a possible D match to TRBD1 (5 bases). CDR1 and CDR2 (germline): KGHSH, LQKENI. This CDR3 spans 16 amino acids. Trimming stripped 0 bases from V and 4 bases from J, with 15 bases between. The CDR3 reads CASSPPAQGGPYGYTF. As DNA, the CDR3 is TGTGCCAGCTCACCACCGGCTCAGGGAGGCCCCTATGGCTACACCTTC.

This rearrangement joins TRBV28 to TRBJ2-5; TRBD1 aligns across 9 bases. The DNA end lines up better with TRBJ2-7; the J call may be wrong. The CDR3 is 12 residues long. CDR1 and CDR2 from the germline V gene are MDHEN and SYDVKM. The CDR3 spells CATGTGKGEQYF. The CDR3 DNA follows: TGTGCGACCGGGACAGGGAAGGGCGAGCAGTACTTC.

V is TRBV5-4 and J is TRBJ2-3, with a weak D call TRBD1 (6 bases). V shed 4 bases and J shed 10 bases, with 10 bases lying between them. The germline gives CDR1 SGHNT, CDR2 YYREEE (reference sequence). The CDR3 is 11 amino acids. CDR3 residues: CASSSQGSQYF. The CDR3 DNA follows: TGTGCCAGCAGCAGTCAGGGGTCGCAGTATTTT.

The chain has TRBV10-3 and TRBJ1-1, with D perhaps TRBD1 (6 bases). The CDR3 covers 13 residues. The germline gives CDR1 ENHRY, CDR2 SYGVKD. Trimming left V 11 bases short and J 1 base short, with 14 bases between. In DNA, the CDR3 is TGTGCCGCGGGGGGACATTCGAACACTGAAGCTTTCTTT. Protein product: CAAGGHSNTEAFF.

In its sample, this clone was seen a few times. CDR3 sequence: CASSVFADTRGFYEQYF. As DNA, the CDR3 is TGTGCCAGCAGCGTGTTTGCCGACACCAGGGGGTTCTACGAGCAGTACTTC. The chain joins TRBV9 to TRBJ2-7, with 7 bases fitting TRBD1. The CDR3 runs 17 residues. V was pared by 2 bases and J by 3 bases, with 14 bases of the junction left unmatched. The germline V gene encodes CDR1 SGDLS and CDR2 YYNGEE.

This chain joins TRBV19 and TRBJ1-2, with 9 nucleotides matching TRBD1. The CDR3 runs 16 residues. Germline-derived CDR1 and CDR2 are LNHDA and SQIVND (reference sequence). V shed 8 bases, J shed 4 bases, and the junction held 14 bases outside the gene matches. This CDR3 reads CASSPRTGGSSYGYTF. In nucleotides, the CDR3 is TGTGCCAGTTCCCCTCGCACAGGGGGCTCAAGCTATGGCTACACCTTC. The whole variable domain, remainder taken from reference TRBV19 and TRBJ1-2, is DGGITQSPKYLFRKEGQNVTLSCEQNLNHDAMYWYRQDPGQGLRLIYYSQIVNDFQKGDIAEGYSVSREKKESFPLTVTSAQKNPTAFYLCASSPRTGGSSYGYTFGSGTRLTVV.

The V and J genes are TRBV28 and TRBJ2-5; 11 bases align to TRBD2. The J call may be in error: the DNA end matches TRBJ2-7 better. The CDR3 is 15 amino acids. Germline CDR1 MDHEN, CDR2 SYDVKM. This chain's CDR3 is CASIDLAGGDYEQYF. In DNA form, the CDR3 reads TGTGCCAGCATCGATCTAGCGGGAGGTGACTACGAGCAGTACTTC.

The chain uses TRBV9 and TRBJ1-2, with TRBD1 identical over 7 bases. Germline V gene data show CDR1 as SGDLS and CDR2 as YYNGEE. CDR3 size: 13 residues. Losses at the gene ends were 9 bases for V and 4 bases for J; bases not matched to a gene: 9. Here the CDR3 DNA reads TGTGCCAACTCTAGGGGGCGCGGCTATGGCTACACCTTC. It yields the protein CANSRGRGYGYTF.

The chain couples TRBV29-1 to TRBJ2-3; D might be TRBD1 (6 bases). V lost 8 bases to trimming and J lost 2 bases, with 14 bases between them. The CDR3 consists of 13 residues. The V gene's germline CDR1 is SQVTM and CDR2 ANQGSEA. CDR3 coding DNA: TGCAGCTTTCCAGGGGCCGTCACAGATACGCAGTATTTT. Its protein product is CSFPGAVTDTQYF.

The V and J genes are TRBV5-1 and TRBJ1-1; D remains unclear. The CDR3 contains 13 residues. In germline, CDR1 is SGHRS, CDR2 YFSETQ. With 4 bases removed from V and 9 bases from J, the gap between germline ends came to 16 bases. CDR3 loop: CASSVGGEVQAFF. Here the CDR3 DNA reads TGCGCCAGCAGCGTGGGCGGGGAGGTCCAAGCTTTCTTT.

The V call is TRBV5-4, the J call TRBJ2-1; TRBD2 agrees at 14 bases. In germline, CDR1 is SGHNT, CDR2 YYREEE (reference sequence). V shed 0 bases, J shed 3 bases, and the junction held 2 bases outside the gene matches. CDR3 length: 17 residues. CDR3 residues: CASSLGLAGGSYNEQFF. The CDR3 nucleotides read TGTGCCAGCAGCTTGGGACTAGCGGGAGGGAGCTACAATGAGCAGTTCTTC.

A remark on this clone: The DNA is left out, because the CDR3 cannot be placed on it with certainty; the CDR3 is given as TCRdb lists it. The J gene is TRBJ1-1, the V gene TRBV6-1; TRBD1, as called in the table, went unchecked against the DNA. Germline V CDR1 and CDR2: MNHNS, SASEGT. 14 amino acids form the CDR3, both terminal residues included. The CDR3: CASILVAGWTEAFF.

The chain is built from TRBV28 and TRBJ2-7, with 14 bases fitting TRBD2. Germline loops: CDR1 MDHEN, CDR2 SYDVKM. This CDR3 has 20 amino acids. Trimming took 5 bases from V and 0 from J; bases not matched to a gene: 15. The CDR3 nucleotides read TGTGCCAGCAGTATACCGGGACTAGCGGGAGTTGGGCCGAGCTCCTACGAGCAGTACTTC. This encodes CASSIPGLAGVGPSSYEQYF.

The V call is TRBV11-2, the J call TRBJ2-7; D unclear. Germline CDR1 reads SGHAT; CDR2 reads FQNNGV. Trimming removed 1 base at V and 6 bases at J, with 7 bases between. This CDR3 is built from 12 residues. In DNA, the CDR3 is TGTGCCAGCAGCTTAGGTTCGGGCGAGCAGTACTTC. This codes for CASSLGSGEQYF.

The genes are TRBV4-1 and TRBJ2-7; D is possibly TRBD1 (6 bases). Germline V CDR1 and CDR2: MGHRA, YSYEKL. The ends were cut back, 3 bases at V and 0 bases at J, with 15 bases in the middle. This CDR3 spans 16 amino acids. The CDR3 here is CASSHTPGQSSYEQYF. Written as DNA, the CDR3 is TGCGCCAGCAGCCACACCCCCGGACAGAGCTCCTACGAGCAGTACTTC.

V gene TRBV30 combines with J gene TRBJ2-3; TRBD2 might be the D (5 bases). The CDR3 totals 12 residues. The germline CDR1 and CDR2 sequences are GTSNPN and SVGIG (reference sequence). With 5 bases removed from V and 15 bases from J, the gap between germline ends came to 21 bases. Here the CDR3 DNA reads TGTGCCTGGGTAGCGTCAAGAGGTCCCGTCTATTTT. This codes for CAWVASRGPVYF.

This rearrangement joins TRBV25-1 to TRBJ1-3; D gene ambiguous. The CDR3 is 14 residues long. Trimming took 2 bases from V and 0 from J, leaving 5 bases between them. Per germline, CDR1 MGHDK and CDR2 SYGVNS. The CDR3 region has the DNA TGTGCCAGCAGTGAAAGCAACTCTGGAAACACCATATATTTT. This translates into CASSESNSGNTIYF. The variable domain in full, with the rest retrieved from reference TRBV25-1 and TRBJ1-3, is EADIYQTPRYLVIGTGKKITLECSQTMGHDKMYWYQQDPGMELHLIHYSYGVNSTEKGDLSSESTVSRIRTEHFPLTLESARPSHTSQYLCASSESNSGNTIYFGEGSWLTVV.

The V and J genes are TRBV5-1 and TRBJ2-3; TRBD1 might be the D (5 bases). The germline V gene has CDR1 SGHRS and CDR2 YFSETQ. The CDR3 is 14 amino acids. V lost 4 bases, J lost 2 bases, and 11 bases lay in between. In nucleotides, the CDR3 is TGCGCCAGCAGCCGGAGACAGCTCACAGATACGCAGTATTTT. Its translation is CASSRRQLTDTQYF.